The clone carrying this T cell receptor beta chain is a singleton in its sample. Its antigen remains unknown. Per the germline V gene, CDR1 is DFQATT and CDR2 is SNEGSKA (reference sequence). The CDR3 totals 15 residues. V shed 5 bases and J shed 3 bases, with 19 bases lying between them. The sample belongs to a study of CD8+CD57+ T cells in acquired aplastic anemia. General study findings and limits: Patients and controls shared about 30 CD8+ CDR3 sequences.

The patients chosen for sequencing had shown expansion of CD8+CD57+ cells (detected by flow cytometry). Patients, without exception, had severe acquired aplastic anemia. Profiling of TCR beta VDJ combinations and CDR3 sequences used genomic DNA as template. Via MiXCR, TCRdb re-called the reads, giving one row per CDR3 protein. Of 310,000 or so distinct CDR3 sequences in the sample, approximately 60% were seen once. Sequences were obtained from sorted CD4+, CD8+, or CD8+CD57+ T cells (not recorded which) from PBMCs. The gene calls are TRBV20-1 and TRBJ1-1; possible D gene TRBD1, 6 bases. This sequence originates from a human donor with aplastic anemia. The CDR3 reads CSALAGGGGDTEAFF. CDR3 sequence (DNA): TGCAGTGCTTTAGCGGGAGGGGGAGGGGACACTGAAGCTTTCTTT.